The rows below give T cell receptor beta chains drawn from one sample of a study of blood T cell repertoires in COVID-19. The table came from immunoSEQ multiplex PCR; TCRdb's copy has only in-frame clones and leaves some out. The data contain 50,000 to 60,000 clones, over 80% of them seen just once; the ten biggest clones take up 3.6%. Material for sequencing was peripheral blood. The receptors shown here come from a man aged 40-50 years with COVID-19, enrolled during active disease. CDR3s include the opening cysteine and the closing phenylalanine or tryptophan. A D gene is named only where the DNA matches it firmly. Some rows mark clone size as missing; the rest say once, few, many or name a class of expanded clone.

j_call: TRBJ2-5; v_call: TRBV5-6; d_call: TRBD2; clone_size: -; cdr3_aa: CASSFGHSGGAGTQYF; cdr3_nt: TGTGCCAGCAGCTTTGGCCATAGCGGGGGGGCGGGGACCCAGTACTTC
j_call: TRBJ1-1; v_call: TRBV19; d_call: -; clone_size: -; cdr3_aa: CASSDSMNTEAFF; cdr3_nt: TGTGCCAGTTCGGACAGCATGAACACTGAAGCTTTCTTT
j_call: TRBJ1-5; v_call: TRBV7-8; d_call: -; clone_size: few; cdr3_aa: CASSPTRAAHNQPQHF; cdr3_nt: TGTGCCAGCAGCCCAACCAGGGCCGCCCACAATCAGCCCCAGCATTTT
j_call: TRBJ2-1; v_call: TRBV30; d_call: -; clone_size: -; cdr3_aa: CAWSWEVYPDEQFF; cdr3_nt: TGTGCCTGGAGCTGGGAGGTCTATCCCGATGAGCAGTTCTTC
j_call: TRBJ2-1; v_call: TRBV3-1/TRBV3-2; d_call: TRBD2; clone_size: once; cdr3_aa: CASSPGLAGGHDNEQFF; cdr3_nt: TGTGCCAGCAGCCCTGGACTAGCGGGGGGGCACGACAATGAGCAGTTCTTC
j_call: TRBJ1-5; v_call: TRBV19; d_call: -; clone_size: -; cdr3_aa: CASGGLFQPQHF; cdr3_nt: TGTGCCAGTGGGGGGTTGTTTCAGCCCCAGCATTTT
j_call: TRBJ1-3; v_call: TRBV30; d_call: TRBD1; clone_size: -; cdr3_aa: CAWSIGQGAGNTIYF; cdr3_nt: TGTGCCTGGAGTATCGGACAGGGAGCTGGAAACACCATATATTTT
j_call: TRBJ1-2; v_call: TRBV11-3; d_call: -; clone_size: -; cdr3_aa: CASSVRAGADYGYTF; cdr3_nt: TGTGCCAGCAGCGTCCGGGCGGGGGCGGACTATGGCTACACCTTC
j_call: TRBJ1-3; v_call: TRBV6-1; d_call: -; clone_size: -; cdr3_aa: CASSEAPGGGSPGNTIYF; cdr3_nt: TGTGCCAGCAGTGAAGCGCCGGGGGGAGGCAGCCCTGGAAACACCATATATTTT
j_call: TRBJ2-5; v_call: TRBV28; d_call: TRBD2; clone_size: -; cdr3_aa: CASKPRGLGEETQYF; cdr3_nt: TGTGCCAGCAAACCACGGGGACTAGGGGAAGAGACCCAGTACTTC
j_call: TRBJ2-2; v_call: TRBV7-8; d_call: -; clone_size: -; cdr3_aa: CASNLKDYTGELFF; cdr3_nt: TGTGCCAGCAACCTTAAGGACTACACCGGGGAGCTGTTTTTT
j_call: TRBJ2-1; v_call: TRBV29-1; d_call: -; clone_size: once; cdr3_aa: CSVVELLDGQFF; cdr3_nt: TGCAGCGTTGTAGAGCTACTCGATGGGCAGTTCTTC
j_call: TRBJ2-7; v_call: TRBV5-1; d_call: TRBD1; clone_size: -; cdr3_aa: CASSLVGTGAYEQYF; cdr3_nt: TGCGCCAGCAGCTTGGTCGGGACAGGGGCCTACGAGCAGTACTTC
j_call: TRBJ2-2; v_call: TRBV2; d_call: TRBD1; clone_size: -; cdr3_aa: CASRDRRNTGELFF; cdr3_nt: TGTGCCAGCAGGGACAGGAGGAACACCGGGGAGCTGTTTTTT
j_call: TRBJ1-5; v_call: TRBV6-2/TRBV6-3; d_call: -; clone_size: -; cdr3_aa: CASSYYGQLNQPQHF; cdr3_nt: TGTGCCAGCAGTTACTACGGACAGTTAAATCAGCCCCAGCATTTT
j_call: TRBJ2-3; v_call: TRBV9; d_call: -; clone_size: -; cdr3_aa: CASSLFDRSSTDTQYF; cdr3_nt: TGTGCCAGCAGCCTATTTGACAGATCTAGCACAGATACGCAGTATTTT
j_call: TRBJ1-2; v_call: TRBV12-3/TRBV12-4; d_call: -; clone_size: once; cdr3_aa: CASSLSGTYGYTF; cdr3_nt: TGTGCCAGCAGTTTATCGGGTACCTATGGCTACACCTTC
j_call: TRBJ2-1; v_call: TRBV18; d_call: -; clone_size: few; cdr3_aa: CASSPPGTPYNEQFF; cdr3_nt: TGTGCCAGCTCACCCCCCGGGACACCCTACAATGAGCAGTTCTTC
j_call: TRBJ1-6; v_call: TRBV30; d_call: -; clone_size: -; cdr3_aa: CAWSVDLTGSPLHF; cdr3_nt: TGTGCCTGGAGTGTAGACCTTACGGGGTCACCCCTCCACTTT
j_call: TRBJ2-1; v_call: TRBV11-3; d_call: TRBD2; clone_size: once; cdr3_aa: CASSLGLAGNNEQFF; cdr3_nt: TGTGCCAGCAGCTTAGGTCTAGCGGGTAATAATGAGCAGTTCTTC
j_call: TRBJ1-1; v_call: TRBV9; d_call: -; clone_size: -; cdr3_aa: CASSPWLEGARNTEAFF; cdr3_nt: TGTGCCAGCAGCCCATGGTTAGAAGGGGCTAGGAACACTGAAGCTTTCTTT
j_call: TRBJ2-1; v_call: TRBV6-6; d_call: TRBD2; clone_size: -; cdr3_aa: CASSYASGIYNEQFF; cdr3_nt: TGTGCCAGCAGTTACGCTAGCGGGATATACAATGAGCAGTTCTTC
j_call: TRBJ1-3; v_call: TRBV6-5; d_call: -; clone_size: -; cdr3_aa: CASSKLISGNTIYF; cdr3_nt: TGTGCCAGCAGCAAACTGATCTCTGGAAACACCATATATTTT
j_call: TRBJ1-1; v_call: TRBV4-1; d_call: -; clone_size: -; cdr3_aa: CASSQAGGANTEAFF; cdr3_nt: TGCGCCAGCAGCCAAGCCGGGGGAGCGAACACTGAAGCTTTCTTT
j_call: TRBJ2-7; v_call: TRBV30; d_call: -; clone_size: -; cdr3_aa: CAWSGLGRAYEQYF; cdr3_nt: TGTGCCTGGAGCGGCCTGGGCAGGGCCTACGAGCAGTACTTC
j_call: TRBJ2-7; v_call: TRBV7-6; d_call: TRBD1; clone_size: few; cdr3_aa: CASSPGQGQLYEQYF; cdr3_nt: TGTGCCAGCAGCCCCGGACAGGGGCAACTTTACGAGCAGTACTTC
j_call: TRBJ2-7; v_call: TRBV6-2/TRBV6-3; d_call: TRBD1; clone_size: -; cdr3_aa: CASSPIAGTGPTKQYF; cdr3_nt: TGTGCCAGCAGCCCCATAGCCGGGACAGGTCCTACGAAGCAGTACTTC
j_call: TRBJ1-2; v_call: TRBV3-1/TRBV3-2; d_call: -; clone_size: -; cdr3_aa: CASSQVGTIGGYTF; cdr3_nt: TGTGCCAGCAGCCAAGTGGGGACAATCGGTGGCTACACCTTC
j_call: TRBJ1-5; v_call: TRBV19; d_call: -; clone_size: -; cdr3_aa: CASSIDRGQPQHF; cdr3_nt: TGTGCCAGTAGTATAGATCGGGGTCAGCCCCAGCATTTT
j_call: TRBJ2-1; v_call: TRBV9; d_call: TRBD2; clone_size: -; cdr3_aa: CASSVASVPGLAGNEQFF; cdr3_nt: TGTGCCAGCAGCGTAGCGTCGGTTCCGGGACTAGCGGGAAATGAGCAGTTCTTC
j_call: TRBJ1-2; v_call: TRBV30; d_call: -; clone_size: -; cdr3_aa: CAWRPGRDYGYTF; cdr3_nt: TGTGCCTGGAGACCGGGAAGGGACTATGGCTACACCTTC
j_call: TRBJ2-5; v_call: TRBV6-5; d_call: TRBD2; clone_size: -; cdr3_aa: CASSGGAKTQYF; cdr3_nt: TGTGCCAGTAGCGGGGGGGCGAAGACCCAGTACTTC
j_call: TRBJ2-1; v_call: TRBV2; d_call: -; clone_size: -; cdr3_aa: CASTRGLSDNEQFF; cdr3_nt: TGTGCCAGCACGCGGGGCCTCTCCGACAATGAGCAGTTCTTC
j_call: TRBJ1-1; v_call: TRBV28; d_call: -; clone_size: -; cdr3_aa: CASSFVQGLSEAFF; cdr3_nt: TGTGCCAGCAGTTTCGTCCAGGGCCTATCTGAAGCTTTCTTT
j_call: TRBJ2-2; v_call: TRBV27; d_call: TRBD2; clone_size: -; cdr3_aa: CASTLLAGGTGELFF; cdr3_nt: TGTGCCAGCACCTTACTAGCGGGAGGGACCGGGGAGCTGTTTTTT
j_call: TRBJ1-5; v_call: TRBV5-5; d_call: -; clone_size: -; cdr3_aa: CASSLVGGQYSNQPQHF; cdr3_nt: TGTGCCAGCAGCTTGGTCGGTGGACAGTATAGCAATCAGCCCCAGCATTTT
j_call: TRBJ1-1; v_call: TRBV5-6; d_call: -; clone_size: once; cdr3_aa: CASSAPGANTEAFF; cdr3_nt: TGTGCCAGCAGCGCCCCTGGGGCGAACACTGAAGCTTTCTTT
j_call: TRBJ1-1; v_call: TRBV30; d_call: -; clone_size: -; cdr3_aa: CAWSVSERSAEAFF; cdr3_nt: TGTGCCTGGAGTGTCTCAGAACGGAGCGCTGAAGCTTTCTTT
j_call: TRBJ2-2; v_call: TRBV7-8; d_call: -; clone_size: -; cdr3_aa: CASSFQGPNTGELFF; cdr3_nt: TGTGCCAGCAGTTTTCAGGGGCCCAACACCGGGGAGCTGTTTTTT
j_call: TRBJ2-7; v_call: TRBV5-6; d_call: -; clone_size: -; cdr3_aa: CASSSGTGEQYF; cdr3_nt: TGTGCCAGCAGCTCGGGTACGGGCGAGCAGTACTTC
j_call: TRBJ2-2; v_call: TRBV5-1; d_call: TRBD1; clone_size: -; cdr3_aa: CASRSTTGSAGELFF; cdr3_nt: TGCGCCAGCAGGTCCACGACAGGGAGCGCCGGGGAGCTGTTTTTT
j_call: TRBJ2-1; v_call: TRBV5-6; d_call: TRBD2; clone_size: -; cdr3_aa: CASRGLAGENEQFF; cdr3_nt: TGTGCCAGCAGAGGACTAGCGGGAGAGAATGAGCAGTTCTTC
j_call: TRBJ2-5; v_call: TRBV7-9; d_call: -; clone_size: -; cdr3_aa: CASSLGLLVETQYF; cdr3_nt: TGTGCCAGCAGCTTAGGACTGCTAGTAGAGACCCAGTACTTC
j_call: TRBJ2-3; v_call: TRBV5-1; d_call: TRBD2; clone_size: -; cdr3_aa: CASSQLKLAEHTDTQYF; cdr3_nt: TGCGCCAGCAGCCAGCTAAAACTAGCGGAGCACACAGATACGCAGTATTTT
j_call: TRBJ2-5; v_call: TRBV3-1/TRBV3-2; d_call: -; clone_size: once; cdr3_aa: CASSSPSGRRETQYF; cdr3_nt: TGTGCCAGCAGCTCTCCGTCTGGGAGAAGGGAGACCCAGTACTTC
j_call: TRBJ1-1; v_call: TRBV5-4; d_call: -; clone_size: -; cdr3_aa: CASSLDQSNTEAFF; cdr3_nt: TGTGCCAGCAGCTTGGACCAGTCGAACACTGAAGCTTTCTTT
j_call: TRBJ1-5; v_call: TRBV4-1; d_call: TRBD1; clone_size: -; cdr3_aa: CASSQPDRGNQPQHF; cdr3_nt: TGCGCTAGCAGCCAACCAGACAGGGGGAATCAGCCCCAGCATTTT
j_call: TRBJ2-7; v_call: TRBV9; d_call: TRBD1; clone_size: once; cdr3_aa: CASSEPGQSNEQYF; cdr3_nt: TGTGCCAGCAGTGAACCGGGACAGAGCAACGAGCAGTACTTC
j_call: TRBJ2-7; v_call: TRBV9; d_call: TRBD1; clone_size: -; cdr3_aa: CASSVGTGASYEQYF; cdr3_nt: TGTGCCAGCAGCGTGGGGACAGGGGCGTCCTACGAGCAGTACTTC
j_call: TRBJ2-7; v_call: TRBV5-1; d_call: -; clone_size: few; cdr3_aa: CASSLRQGKGEQYF; cdr3_nt: TGCGCCAGCAGCTTGAGGCAGGGGAAAGGGGAGCAGTACTTC
j_call: TRBJ2-1; v_call: TRBV7-9; d_call: TRBD2; clone_size: few; cdr3_aa: CASSPSSGRHDNEQFF; cdr3_nt: TGTGCCAGCAGTCCCTCTAGCGGGAGGCATGACAATGAGCAGTTCTTC
j_call: TRBJ1-1; v_call: TRBV6-6; d_call: -; clone_size: -; cdr3_aa: CASSMDSQTEAFF; cdr3_nt: TGTGCCAGCAGCATGGACAGTCAGACTGAAGCTTTCTTT
j_call: TRBJ1-6; v_call: TRBV10-2; d_call: TRBD1; clone_size: few; cdr3_aa: CASTPQGGLTPLHF; cdr3_nt: TGCGCCAGCACCCCGCAGGGGGGTTTGACACCCCTCCACTTT
j_call: TRBJ2-5; v_call: TRBV6-5; d_call: TRBD2; clone_size: -; cdr3_aa: CASSSGRTYQETQYF; cdr3_nt: TGTGCCAGCAGTAGCGGGAGGACCTACCAAGAGACCCAGTACTTC
j_call: TRBJ2-7; v_call: TRBV19; d_call: TRBD1; clone_size: -; cdr3_aa: CASSGTALYEQYF; cdr3_nt: TGTGCCAGTAGTGGGACAGCACTCTACGAGCAGTACTTC
j_call: TRBJ1-1; v_call: TRBV7-9; d_call: TRBD1; clone_size: -; cdr3_aa: CASSLTGYGTEAFF; cdr3_nt: TGTGCCAGCAGCTTGACAGGGTATGGCACTGAAGCTTTCTTT
j_call: TRBJ2-3; v_call: TRBV3-1/TRBV3-2; d_call: TRBD2; clone_size: -; cdr3_aa: CASSQGAGGPGDTQYF; cdr3_nt: TGTGCCAGCAGCCAAGGAGCGGGGGGGCCCGGAGATACGCAGTATTTT
j_call: TRBJ2-7; v_call: TRBV5-6; d_call: TRBD1; clone_size: -; cdr3_aa: CASSLAGGLHYEQYF; cdr3_nt: TGTGCCAGCAGCTTGGCAGGGGGTCTTCACTACGAGCAGTACTTC
j_call: TRBJ1-6; v_call: TRBV30; d_call: TRBD1; clone_size: once; cdr3_aa: CAWSRGGATPLHF; cdr3_nt: TGTGCCTGGAGTAGAGGGGGCGCGACACCCCTCCACTTT
j_call: TRBJ1-1; v_call: TRBV6-5; d_call: TRBD1; clone_size: -; cdr3_aa: CASSPTTGGGTEAFF; cdr3_nt: TGTGCCAGCAGCCCCACGACAGGGGGCGGCACTGAAGCTTTCTTT